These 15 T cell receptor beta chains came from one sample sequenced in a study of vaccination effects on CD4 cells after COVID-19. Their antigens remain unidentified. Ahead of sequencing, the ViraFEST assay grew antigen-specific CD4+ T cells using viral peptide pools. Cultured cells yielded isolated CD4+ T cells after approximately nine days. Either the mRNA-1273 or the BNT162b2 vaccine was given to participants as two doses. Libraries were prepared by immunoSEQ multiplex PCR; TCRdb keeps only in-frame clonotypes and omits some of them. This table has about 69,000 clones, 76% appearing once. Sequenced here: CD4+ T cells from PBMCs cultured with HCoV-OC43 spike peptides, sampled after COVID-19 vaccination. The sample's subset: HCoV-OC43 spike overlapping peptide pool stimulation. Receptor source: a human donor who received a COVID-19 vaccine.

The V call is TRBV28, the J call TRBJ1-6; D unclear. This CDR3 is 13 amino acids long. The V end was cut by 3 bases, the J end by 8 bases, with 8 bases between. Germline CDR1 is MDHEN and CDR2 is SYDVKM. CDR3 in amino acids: CASSLGRDSPLHF. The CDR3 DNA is TGTGCCAGCAGTTTGGGGAGGGATTCACCCCTCCACTTT. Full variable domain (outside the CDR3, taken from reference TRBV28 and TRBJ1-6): DVKVTQSSRYLVKRTGEKVFLECVQDMDHENMFWYRQDPGLGLRLIYFSYDVKMKEKGDIPEGYSVSREKKERFSLILESASTNQTSMYLCASSLGRDSPLHFGNGTRLTVT.

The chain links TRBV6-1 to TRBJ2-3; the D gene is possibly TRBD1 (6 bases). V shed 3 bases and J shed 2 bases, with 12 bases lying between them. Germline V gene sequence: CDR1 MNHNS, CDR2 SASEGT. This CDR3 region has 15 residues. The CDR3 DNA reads TGTGCCAGCAGTGATAGGGGGTGGAACACAGATACGCAGTATTTT. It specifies CASSDRGWNTDTQYF.

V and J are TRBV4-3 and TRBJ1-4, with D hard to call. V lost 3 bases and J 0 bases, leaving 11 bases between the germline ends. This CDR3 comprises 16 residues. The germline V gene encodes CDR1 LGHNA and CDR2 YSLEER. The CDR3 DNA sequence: TGCGCCAGCAGCCAGGCCCACGATACAACTAATGAAAAACTGTTTTTT. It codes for CASSQAHDTTNEKLFF.

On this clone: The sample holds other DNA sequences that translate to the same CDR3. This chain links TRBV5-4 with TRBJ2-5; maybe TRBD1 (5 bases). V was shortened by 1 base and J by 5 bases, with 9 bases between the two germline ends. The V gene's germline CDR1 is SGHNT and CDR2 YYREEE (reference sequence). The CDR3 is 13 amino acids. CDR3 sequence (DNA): TGTGCCAGCAGCTTGTGGGGCGCCGAGACCCAGTACTTC. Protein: CASSLWGAETQYF.

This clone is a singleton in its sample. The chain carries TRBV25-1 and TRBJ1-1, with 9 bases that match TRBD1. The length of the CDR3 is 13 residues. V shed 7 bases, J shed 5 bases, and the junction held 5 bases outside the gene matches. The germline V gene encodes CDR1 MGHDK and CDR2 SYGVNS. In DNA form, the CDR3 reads TGTGCCAGCATCCGGACAGGGGTGACTGAAGCTTTCTTT. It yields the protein CASIRTGVTEAFF.

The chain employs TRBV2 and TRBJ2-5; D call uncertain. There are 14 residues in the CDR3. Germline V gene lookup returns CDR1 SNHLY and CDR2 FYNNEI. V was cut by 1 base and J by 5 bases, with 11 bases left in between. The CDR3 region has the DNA TGTGCCAGCAGTGAAGTTGTTAGGACGGAGACCCAGTACTTC. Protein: CASSEVVRTETQYF.

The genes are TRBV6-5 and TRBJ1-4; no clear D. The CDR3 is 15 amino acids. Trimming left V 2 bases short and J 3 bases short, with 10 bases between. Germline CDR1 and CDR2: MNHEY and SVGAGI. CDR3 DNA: TGTGCCAGCAGTTACGATCGGGGTCCTAATGAAAAACTGTTTTTT. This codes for CASSYDRGPNEKLFF.

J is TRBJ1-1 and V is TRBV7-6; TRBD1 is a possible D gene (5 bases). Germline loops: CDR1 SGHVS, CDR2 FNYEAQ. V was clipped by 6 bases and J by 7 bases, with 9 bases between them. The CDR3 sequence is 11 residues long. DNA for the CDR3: TGTGCCAGCAGTAACAGGAGTGAAGCTTTCTTT. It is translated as CASSNRSEAFF.

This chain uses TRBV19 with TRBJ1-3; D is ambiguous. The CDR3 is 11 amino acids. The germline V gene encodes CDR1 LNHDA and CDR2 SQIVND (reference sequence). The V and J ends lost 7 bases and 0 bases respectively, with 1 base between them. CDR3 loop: CASNSGNTIYF. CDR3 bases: TGTGCCAGTAACTCTGGAAACACCATATATTTT.

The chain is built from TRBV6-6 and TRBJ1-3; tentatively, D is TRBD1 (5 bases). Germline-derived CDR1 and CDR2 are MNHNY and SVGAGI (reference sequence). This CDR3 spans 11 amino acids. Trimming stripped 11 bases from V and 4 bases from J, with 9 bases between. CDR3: CAGATGNTIYF. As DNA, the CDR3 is TGTGCCGGGGCCACAGGAAACACCATATATTTT.

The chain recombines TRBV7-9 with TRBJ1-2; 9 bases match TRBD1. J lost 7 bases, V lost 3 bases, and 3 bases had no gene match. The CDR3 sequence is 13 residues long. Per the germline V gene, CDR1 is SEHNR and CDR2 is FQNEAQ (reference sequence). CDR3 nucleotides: TGTGCCAGCAGCTTCGTGGGACAGGGTGGCTACACCTTC. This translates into CASSFVGQGGYTF.

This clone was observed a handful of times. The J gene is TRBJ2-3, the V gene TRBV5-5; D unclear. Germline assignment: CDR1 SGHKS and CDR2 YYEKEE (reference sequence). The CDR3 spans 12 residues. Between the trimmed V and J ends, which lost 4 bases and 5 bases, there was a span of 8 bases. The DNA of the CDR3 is TGTGCCAGCAGCCTTACCGGAGATACGCAGTATTTT. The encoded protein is CASSLTGDTQYF.

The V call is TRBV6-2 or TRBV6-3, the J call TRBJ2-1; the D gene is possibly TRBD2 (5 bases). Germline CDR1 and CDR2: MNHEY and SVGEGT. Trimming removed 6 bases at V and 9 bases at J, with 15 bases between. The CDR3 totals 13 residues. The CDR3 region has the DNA TGTGCCAGCAGCGACCGACTAACGATTGAGCAGTTCTTC. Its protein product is CASSDRLTIEQFF.

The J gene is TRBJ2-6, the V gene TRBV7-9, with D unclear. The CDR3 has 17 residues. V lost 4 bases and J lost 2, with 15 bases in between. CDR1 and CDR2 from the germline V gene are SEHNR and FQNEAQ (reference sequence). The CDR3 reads CASSSPRTGTGANVLTF. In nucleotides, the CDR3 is TGTGCCAGCAGCTCCCCCCGTACGGGCACTGGGGCCAACGTCCTGACTTTC.

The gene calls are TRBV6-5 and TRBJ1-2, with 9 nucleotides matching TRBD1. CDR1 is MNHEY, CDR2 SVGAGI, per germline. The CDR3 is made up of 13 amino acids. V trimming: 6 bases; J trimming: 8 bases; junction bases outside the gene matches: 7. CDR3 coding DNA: TGTGCCAGCAGAGGGACAGGGCTGGAAGGCTACACCTTC. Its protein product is CASRGTGLEGYTF.